This TCR beta chain was documented in a study of blood T cells in healthy people across ages. Study results and caveats: Percentage of naive T cells showed a strong correlation with TCR beta diversity. A greater number of naive CD4+ cells and higher diversity distinguished long-lived donors from aged donors.

The use of a sample-barcoded 5' primer and a J-beta primer mix characterized a second PCR of roughly 7 to 11 cycles. Every cDNA molecule bore a tag from a template-switch adaptor containing 12 random nucleotides. TCRdb used MiXCR to reprocess the 5' RACE reads, holding one entry per CDR3 protein. This table has roughly 1.6 million distinct CDR3 sequences, about 31% appearing once. The CDR3 runs 11 residues. Germline V gene lookup returns CDR1 DFQATT and CDR2 SNEGSKA (reference sequence). The germline V and J ends were trimmed by 4 bases and 11 bases, with 14 bases remaining between them. On this clonotype: Its antigen is as yet unknown.

The chain joins TRBV20-1 to TRBJ2-5; possible D gene TRBD1, 5 bases. The TCR originated in a woman younger than 45 in good health. Sequencing input: blood. The DNA of the CDR3 is TGCAGTGCTAAGGGGATTGAAGAGCAGTACTTC. Amino acids: CSAKGIEEQYF.